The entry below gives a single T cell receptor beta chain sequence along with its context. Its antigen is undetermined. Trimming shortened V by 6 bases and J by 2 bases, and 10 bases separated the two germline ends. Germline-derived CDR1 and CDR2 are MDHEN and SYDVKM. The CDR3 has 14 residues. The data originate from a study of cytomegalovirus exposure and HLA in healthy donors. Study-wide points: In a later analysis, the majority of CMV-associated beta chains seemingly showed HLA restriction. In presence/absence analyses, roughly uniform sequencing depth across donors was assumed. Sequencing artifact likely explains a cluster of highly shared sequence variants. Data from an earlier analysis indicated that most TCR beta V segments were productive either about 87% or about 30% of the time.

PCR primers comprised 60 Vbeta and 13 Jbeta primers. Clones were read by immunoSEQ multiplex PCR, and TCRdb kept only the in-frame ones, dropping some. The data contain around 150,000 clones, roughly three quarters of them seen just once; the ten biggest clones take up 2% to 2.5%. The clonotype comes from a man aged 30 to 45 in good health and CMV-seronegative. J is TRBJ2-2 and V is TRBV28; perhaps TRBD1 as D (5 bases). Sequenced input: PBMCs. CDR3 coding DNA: TGTGCCAGCAGCCCTGACAGTAACACCGGGGAGCTGTTTTTT. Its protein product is CASSPDSNTGELFF.